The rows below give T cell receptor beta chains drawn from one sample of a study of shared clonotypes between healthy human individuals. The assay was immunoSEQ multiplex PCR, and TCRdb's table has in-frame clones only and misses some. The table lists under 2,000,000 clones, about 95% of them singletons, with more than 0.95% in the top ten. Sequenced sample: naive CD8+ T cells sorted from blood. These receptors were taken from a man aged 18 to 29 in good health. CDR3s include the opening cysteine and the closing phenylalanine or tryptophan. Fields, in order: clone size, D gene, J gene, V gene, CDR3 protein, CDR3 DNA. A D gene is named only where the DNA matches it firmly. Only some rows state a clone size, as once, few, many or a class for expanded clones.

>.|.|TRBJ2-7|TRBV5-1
CASSLTPLYEQYF
TGCGCCAGCAGCCTGACACCCCTCTACGAGCAGTACTTC
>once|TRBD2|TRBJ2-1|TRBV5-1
CASSLAVLGLAERGYNEQFF
TGCGCCAGCAGCTTGGCCGTCTTGGGACTAGCGGAGCGGGGTTACAATGAGCAGTTCTTC
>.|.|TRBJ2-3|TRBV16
CASSPASTDTQYF
TGTGCCAGCAGCCCAGCTAGCACAGATACGCAGTATTTT
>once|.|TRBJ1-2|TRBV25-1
CASSESGFGNYGYTF
TGTGCCAGCAGTGAATCCGGGTTCGGGAACTATGGCTACACCTTC
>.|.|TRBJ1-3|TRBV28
CASSVTPLGSGNTIYF
TGTGCCAGCAGCGTCACACCACTCGGATCTGGAAACACCATATATTTT
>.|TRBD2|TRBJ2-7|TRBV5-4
CASSLLAGEQYF
TGTGCCAGCAGCTTACTAGCGGGAGAGCAGTACTTC
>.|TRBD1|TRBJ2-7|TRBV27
CASSSQTGPYEQYF
TGTGCCAGCAGTTCCCAGACAGGGCCCTACGAGCAGTACTTC
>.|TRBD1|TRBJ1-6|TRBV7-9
CASSYIAGGNSPLHF
TGTGCCAGCAGCTACATTGCAGGGGGAAATTCACCCCTCCACTTT
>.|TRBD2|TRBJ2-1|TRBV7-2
CASSFDLAGSFNEQFF
TGTGCCAGCAGCTTTGATCTAGCGGGTTCTTTCAATGAGCAGTTCTTC
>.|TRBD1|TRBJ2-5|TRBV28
CASSLFSTGGETQYF
TGTGCCAGCAGTCTCTTCTCGACAGGGGGGGAGACCCAGTACTTC
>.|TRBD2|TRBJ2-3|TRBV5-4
CASSPLAGTLTDTQYF
TGTGCCAGCAGCCCTCTAGCGGGAACCTTGACAGATACGCAGTATTTT
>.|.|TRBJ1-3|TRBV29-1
CSVEDLPGEGNTIYF
TGCAGCGTTGAAGATCTCCCAGGGGAAGGAAACACCATATATTTT
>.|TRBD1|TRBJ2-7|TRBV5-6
CASSFLPTGVDEQYF
TGTGCCAGCAGCTTTCTTCCGACAGGGGTCGACGAGCAGTACTTC
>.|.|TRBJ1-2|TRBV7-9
CASSYPRGENYYGYTF
TGTGCCAGCAGCTACCCTAGGGGGGAAAATTACTATGGCTACACCTTC
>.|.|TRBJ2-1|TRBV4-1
CASSQAGASYNEQFF
TGCGCCAGCAGCCAAGCGGGGGCCTCCTACAATGAGCAGTTCTTC
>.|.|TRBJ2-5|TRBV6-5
CASSYSIEAETQYF
TGTGCCAGCAGTTACTCGATCGAAGCGGAGACCCAGTACTTC
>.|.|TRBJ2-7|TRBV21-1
CASSKTVRSYEQYF
TGTGCCAGCAGCAAGACAGTACGCTCCTACGAGCAGTACTTC
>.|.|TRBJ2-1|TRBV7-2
CASSLAGWTGYNEQFF
TGTGCCAGCAGCTTAGCTGGGTGGACTGGATACAATGAGCAGTTCTTC
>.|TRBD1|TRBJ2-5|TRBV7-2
CASSSRDRDQETQYF
TGTGCCAGCAGCTCACGGGACAGGGATCAAGAGACCCAGTACTTC
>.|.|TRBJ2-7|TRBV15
CATSPIITYEQYF
TGTGCCACCAGCCCCATAATTACCTACGAGCAGTACTTC
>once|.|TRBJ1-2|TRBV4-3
CASSQDELGVYGYTF
TGCGCCAGCAGCCAAGACGAACTCGGGGTCTATGGCTACACCTTC
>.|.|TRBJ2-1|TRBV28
CASSSRDHYNEQFF
TGTGCCAGCAGTTCGAGGGACCATTACAATGAGCAGTTCTTC
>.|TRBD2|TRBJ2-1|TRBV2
CASSEDIAGEGEQFF
TGTGCCAGCAGTGAAGATATAGCGGGGGAGGGTGAGCAGTTCTTC
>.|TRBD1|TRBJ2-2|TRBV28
CASSPNRGLTGELFF
TGTGCCAGCAGTCCAAACAGGGGGCTCACCGGGGAGCTGTTTTTT
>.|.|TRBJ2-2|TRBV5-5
CASSFSHTGELFF
TGTGCCAGCAGCTTTTCGCACACCGGGGAGCTGTTTTTT
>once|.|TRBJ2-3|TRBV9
CASTVGTGPTDTQYF
TGTGCCAGCACCGTAGGTACTGGACCCACAGATACGCAGTATTTT
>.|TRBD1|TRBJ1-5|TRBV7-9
CASSPDGQGVQPQHF
TGTGCCAGCAGCCCGGACGGACAGGGAGTTCAGCCCCAGCATTTT
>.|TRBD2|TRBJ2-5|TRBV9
CASSVPSSGGYQETQYF
TGTGCCAGCAGCGTACCCTCCTCGGGGGGGTACCAAGAGACCCAGTACTTC
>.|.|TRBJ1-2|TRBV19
CASSISPDYGYTF
TGTGCCAGTAGTATATCGCCGGACTATGGCTACACCTTC
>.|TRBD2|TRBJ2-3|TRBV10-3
CAISDPGVAGEADTQYF
TGTGCCATCAGTGACCCGGGGGTTGCGGGAGAGGCAGATACGCAGTATTTT
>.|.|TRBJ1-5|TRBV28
CASNPHGGADQPQHF
TGTGCCAGCAACCCCCACGGGGGCGCGGATCAGCCCCAGCATTTT
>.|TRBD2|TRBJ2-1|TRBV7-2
CASSTRTSGKIPGNEQFF
TGTGCCAGCAGCACCCGGACTAGCGGGAAGATTCCCGGTAATGAGCAGTTCTTC
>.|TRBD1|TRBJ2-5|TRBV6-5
CASSRDRVETQYF
TGTGCCAGCAGTCGGGACAGGGTGGAGACCCAGTACTTC
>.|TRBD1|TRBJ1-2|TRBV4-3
CASSQGQGVGGYTF
TGCGCCAGCAGCCAGGGACAGGGAGTAGGAGGCTACACCTTC
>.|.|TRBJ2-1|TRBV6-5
CASTPGTFNEQFF
TGTGCCAGCACCCCGGGGACATTTAATGAGCAGTTCTTC
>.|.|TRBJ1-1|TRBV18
CASSLEADLNTEAFF
TGTGCCAGCTCCCTCGAGGCCGATCTGAACACTGAAGCTTTCTTT
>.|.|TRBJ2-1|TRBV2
CASSRPSGNEQFF
TGTGCCAGCAGCCGACCCAGCGGGAATGAGCAGTTCTTC
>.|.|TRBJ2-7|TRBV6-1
CASSASQGSEQYF
TGTGCCAGCAGTGCCTCACAGGGTAGCGAGCAGTACTTC
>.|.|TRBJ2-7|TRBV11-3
CASSLGGEESYEQYF
TGTGCCAGCAGCTTAGGCGGGGAAGAGTCCTACGAGCAGTACTTC
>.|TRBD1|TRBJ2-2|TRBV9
CASSRDRENTGELFF
TGTGCCAGCAGCCGTGACAGGGAGAACACCGGGGAGCTGTTTTTT